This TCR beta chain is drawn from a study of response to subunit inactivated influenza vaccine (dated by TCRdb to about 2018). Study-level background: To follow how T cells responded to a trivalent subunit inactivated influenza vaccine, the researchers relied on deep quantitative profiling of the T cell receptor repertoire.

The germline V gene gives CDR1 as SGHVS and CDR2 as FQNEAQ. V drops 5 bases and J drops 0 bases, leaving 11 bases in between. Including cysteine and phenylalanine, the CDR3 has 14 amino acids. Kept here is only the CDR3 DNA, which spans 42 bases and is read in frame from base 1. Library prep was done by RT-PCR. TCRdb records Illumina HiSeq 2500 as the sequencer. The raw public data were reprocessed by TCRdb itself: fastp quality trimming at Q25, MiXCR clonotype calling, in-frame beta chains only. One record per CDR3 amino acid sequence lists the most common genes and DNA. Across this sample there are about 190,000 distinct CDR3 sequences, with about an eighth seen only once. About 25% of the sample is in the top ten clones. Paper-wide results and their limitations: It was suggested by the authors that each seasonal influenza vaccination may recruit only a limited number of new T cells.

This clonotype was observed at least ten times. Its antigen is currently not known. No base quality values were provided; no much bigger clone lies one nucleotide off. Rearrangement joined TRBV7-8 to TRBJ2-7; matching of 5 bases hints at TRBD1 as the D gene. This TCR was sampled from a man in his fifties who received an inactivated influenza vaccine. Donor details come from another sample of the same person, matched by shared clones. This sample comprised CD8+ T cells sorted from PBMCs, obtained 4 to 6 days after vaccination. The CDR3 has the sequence CASSLGLSSYEQYF. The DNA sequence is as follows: TGTGCCAGCAGCCTGGGGCTTAGCTCCTACGAGCAGTACTTC.